These T cell receptor beta chains were read from a single sample in a study of blood T cells in healthy people across ages. TCRdb recomputed calls from the 5' RACE reads with MiXCR, one row per CDR3 protein. The table lists 600,000 to 800,000 distinct CDR3 sequences, 52% of them singletons. Sample: blood. All receptors derive from a woman older than 75 in good health. The CDR3 runs from the conserved cysteine through the conserved F or W. Fields, in order: clone size, D gene, J gene, V gene, CDR3 length, CDR3 DNA, CDR3 protein. The D gene is left open where the match is weak. Some rows have no size entry. The others give once, few or many, or a class for an expanded clone.

size: -
D: -
J: TRBJ2-1
V: TRBV4-3
length: 13
DNA: TGCGCCAGCAGCTGGAATAGGTACAATGAGCAGTTCTTC
CDR3: CASSWNRYNEQFF

size: -
D: -
J: TRBJ2-1
V: TRBV5-1
length: 14
DNA: TGCGCCAGCAGCTTGTTTACCGACGATAATGAGCAGTTCTTC
CDR3: CASSLFTDDNEQFF

size: many
D: -
J: TRBJ1-2
V: TRBV12-3/TRBV12-4
length: 15
DNA: TGTGCCAGCTCCGTAAGACGGGGAATTTCGGGGGGCTACACCTTC
CDR3: CASSVRRGISGGYTF

size: many
D: -
J: TRBJ1-6
V: TRBV6-5
length: 16
DNA: TGTGCCAGCAGTTACGGCAGGGGAAGCCGGAATTCACCCCTCCACTTT
CDR3: CASSYGRGSRNSPLHF

size: few
D: -
J: TRBJ1-1
V: TRBV29-1
length: 14
DNA: TGCAGCGTTGGCGGGGGTCCAATGAACACTGAAGCTTTCTTT
CDR3: CSVGGGPMNTEAFF

size: many
D: TRBD1
J: TRBJ2-3
V: TRBV5-1
length: 15
DNA: TGCGCCAGCAGCTTGGGGGGACAGCCCGCCCGAACGCAGTATTTT
CDR3: CASSLGGQPARTQYF

size: -
D: -
J: TRBJ1-4
V: TRBV7-2
length: 16
DNA: TGTGCCAGCAGCTTAGGCGCAGGTTCTCCTGGTGAAAAACTGTTTTTT
CDR3: CASSLGAGSPGEKLFF

size: once
D: TRBD1
J: TRBJ2-5
V: TRBV11-3
length: 14
DNA: TGTGCCAGCAGCGATCAACAGGGGGCTCAGACCCAGTACTTC
CDR3: CASSDQQGAQTQYF

size: many
D: -
J: TRBJ2-1
V: TRBV15
length: 13
DNA: TGTGCCACCAGCAGAGGCGCGTACAATGAGCAGTTCTTC
CDR3: CATSRGAYNEQFF

size: -
D: -
J: TRBJ2-5
V: TRBV20-1
length: 13
DNA: TGCAGTGCTGGGGGACCGGGCCAAGAGACCCAGTACTTC
CDR3: CSAGGPGQETQYF

size: -
D: -
J: TRBJ2-5
V: TRBV12-3/TRBV12-4
length: 14
DNA: TGTGCCAGCAGTCGAATTCGGGACATGGAGACCCAGTACTTC
CDR3: CASSRIRDMETQYF

size: few
D: -
J: TRBJ2-7
V: TRBV3-1
length: 16
DNA: TGTGCCAGCAGCCTATATGTCCAGGTGCTTCCCTACGAGCAGTACTTC
CDR3: CASSLYVQVLPYEQYF

size: many
D: -
J: TRBJ1-4
V: TRBV4-1
length: 15
DNA: TGCGCCAGCAGCCAACATTCGCCTCCAAATGAAAAACTGTTTTTT
CDR3: CASSQHSPPNEKLFF

size: -
D: -
J: TRBJ2-3
V: TRBV5-6
length: 15
DNA: TGTGCCTCAGCAGCTGGCTACCGAGGCACAGATACGCAGTATTTT
CDR3: CASAAGYRGTDTQYF

size: many
D: -
J: TRBJ2-5
V: TRBV2
length: 11
DNA: TGTGCCAGCAGCCGCGAAGAGACCCAGTACTTC
CDR3: CASSREETQYF

size: few
D: -
J: TRBJ2-1
V: TRBV5-1
length: 16
DNA: TGCGCCAGCAGCATTATAGGTTTAGGGGGCTACAATGAGCAGTTCTTC
CDR3: CASSIIGLGGYNEQFF

size: many
D: TRBD1
J: TRBJ2-3
V: TRBV7-6
length: 17
DNA: TGTGCCAGCAGCTTATCCATGGGACAGGTCAGCACAGATACGCAGTATTTT
CDR3: CASSLSMGQVSTDTQYF

size: -
D: TRBD2
J: TRBJ2-5
V: TRBV29-1
length: 17
DNA: TGCAGCGTTCAACCCGTGGGGCTAGCGGGGCCCCAAGAGACCCAGTACTTC
CDR3: CSVQPVGLAGPQETQYF

size: few
D: -
J: TRBJ2-7
V: TRBV5-1
length: 17
DNA: TGCGCCAGCAGCTTGGGGGTGTCTGGCGAAAACCGCTACGAGCAGTACTTC
CDR3: CASSLGVSGENRYEQYF

size: many
D: TRBD2
J: TRBJ2-1
V: TRBV3-1
length: 14
DNA: TGTGCCAGCAGCCAGCGGGGAGGGAGCAATGAGCAGTTCTTC
CDR3: CASSQRGGSNEQFF

size: many
D: -
J: TRBJ2-7
V: TRBV10-3
length: 13
DNA: TGTGCCATCAATGGCAGGGAGGTCCACGAGCAGTACTTC
CDR3: CAINGREVHEQYF

size: -
D: -
J: TRBJ2-7
V: TRBV29-1
length: 16
DNA: TGCAGCGGTGAAGTGGAGGGGACGGAGGGTTCCTACGAGCAGTACTTC
CDR3: CSGEVEGTEGSYEQYF

size: -
D: -
J: TRBJ2-2
V: TRBV5-4
length: 15
DNA: TGTGCCAGCAGGCCCGGGAATGCAGGCACCGGGGAGCTGTTTTTT
CDR3: CASRPGNAGTGELFF

size: -
D: -
J: TRBJ2-7
V: TRBV7-2
length: 14
DNA: TGTGCCAGCAGCTTAGTTGGTCAGAACTACGAGCAGTACTTC
CDR3: CASSLVGQNYEQYF

size: many
D: -
J: TRBJ2-5
V: TRBV5-6
length: 11
DNA: TGTGCCAGCAGCTCCCTGGGGACCCAGTACTTC
CDR3: CASSSLGTQYF

size: -
D: TRBD2
J: TRBJ2-3
V: TRBV7-9
length: 15
DNA: TGTGCCAGCAGCAGACTAGCGGAAACAACAGATACGCAGTATTTT
CDR3: CASSRLAETTDTQYF

size: -
D: TRBD1
J: TRBJ1-1
V: TRBV7-3
length: 13
DNA: TGTGCCAGCAGCGGACAACAGGGGACTGAAGCTTTCTTT
CDR3: CASSGQQGTEAFF

size: -
D: TRBD2
J: TRBJ2-5
V: TRBV3-1
length: 17
DNA: TGTGCCAGCAGCCATCCCCTTGGGGCGGGGGACCAAGAGACCCAGTACTTC
CDR3: CASSHPLGAGDQETQYF

size: -
D: -
J: TRBJ2-5
V: TRBV25-1
length: 17
DNA: TGTGCCAGCAGTGAAAAGGTACGGCAGGGGCATCAAGAGACCCAGTACTTC
CDR3: CASSEKVRQGHQETQYF

size: -
D: TRBD1
J: TRBJ2-1
V: TRBV20-1
length: 16
DNA: TGCAGTGCTTTCAACCGACAGGGCAGCTCCTACAATGAGCAGTTCTTC
CDR3: CSAFNRQGSSYNEQFF

size: -
D: -
J: TRBJ2-7
V: TRBV30
length: 12
DNA: TGTGCCTGGAGGAAAGGGCTGGGCGAGCAGTACTTC
CDR3: CAWRKGLGEQYF

size: -
D: -
J: TRBJ2-4
V: TRBV4-3
length: 16
DNA: TGCGCCAGCAGCCAAGATCTCGGAGGGCAATATCGAGGGCAGTACTTC
CDR3: CASSQDLGGQYRGQYF

size: few
D: TRBD1
J: TRBJ2-1
V: TRBV4-1
length: 15
DNA: TGCGCCAGCAGCCCGACAGGGGCCCGATACAATGAGCAGTTCTTC
CDR3: CASSPTGARYNEQFF